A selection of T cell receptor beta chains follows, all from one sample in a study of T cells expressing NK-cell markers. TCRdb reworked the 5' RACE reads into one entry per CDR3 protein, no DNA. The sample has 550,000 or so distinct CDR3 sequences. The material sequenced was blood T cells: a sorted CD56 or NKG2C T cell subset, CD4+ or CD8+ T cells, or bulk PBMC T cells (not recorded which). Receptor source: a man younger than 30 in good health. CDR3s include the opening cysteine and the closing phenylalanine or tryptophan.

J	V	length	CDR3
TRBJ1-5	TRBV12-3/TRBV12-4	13	CASSFRGGQPQHF
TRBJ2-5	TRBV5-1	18	CASSPIPRTSGSGETQYF
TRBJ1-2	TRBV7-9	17	CASSLGTPGAEAYGYTF
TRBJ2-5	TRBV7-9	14	CASSLTSPLETQYF
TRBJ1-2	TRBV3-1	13	CASSQPSRRGYTF
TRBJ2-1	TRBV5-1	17	CASSRLVDRGPIDEQFF
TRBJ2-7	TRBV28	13	CASISLSGYEQYF
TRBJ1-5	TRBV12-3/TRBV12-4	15	CASSLTPGTEQPQHF
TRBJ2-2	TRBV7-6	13	CASSNTGTGELFF
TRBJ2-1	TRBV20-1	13	CSAEREAYNEQFF
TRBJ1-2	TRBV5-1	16	CASRRTITDSNYGYTF
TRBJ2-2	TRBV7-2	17	CASSQPGTLRTTGELFF
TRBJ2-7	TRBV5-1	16	CASSLVGGRAVYEQYF
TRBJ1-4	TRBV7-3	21	CASSLITIYGQGACCGEKLFF
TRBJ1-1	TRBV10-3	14	CAISEGTVMTEAFF
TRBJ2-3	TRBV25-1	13	CASSEYSTDTQYF
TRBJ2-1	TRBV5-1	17	CASSSGLGQGGGNEQFF
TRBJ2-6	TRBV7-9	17	CASSLSSGLSGANVLTF
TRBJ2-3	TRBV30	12	CAWSDRADTQYF
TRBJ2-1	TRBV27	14	CASRQSFLNNEQFF
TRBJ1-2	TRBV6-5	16	CASSYSGTGSSLGYTF
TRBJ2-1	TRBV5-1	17	CASRARLAGDSANEQFF
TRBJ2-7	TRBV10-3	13	CAIRDRDSYEQYF
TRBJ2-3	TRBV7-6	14	CASSLAASADTQYF
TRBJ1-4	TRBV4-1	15	CASSQGDREPEKLFF
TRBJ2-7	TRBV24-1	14	CATSDRDSLSEQYF
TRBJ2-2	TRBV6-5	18	CASSWGLAGSANTGELFF
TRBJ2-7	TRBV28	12	CASSLKGREQYF
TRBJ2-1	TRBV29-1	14	CSVVNGGSRNEQFF